This T cell receptor beta chain emerged from a study of early T cells in non-severe SARS-CoV-2 infection. About the study: Investigators sequenced bulk RNA drawn from unsorted whole blood, and chains remained unpaired.

The study's findings and limits: Anti-spike CD8 responses were favored in VDJdb matching, and private and CD4 specificities were missed.

This clonotype has a count of ten or more. Antigen unknown. There are 14 residues in the CDR3. V was clipped by 8 bases and J by 2 bases; unmatched bases: 8. CDR1 and CDR2 from the germline V gene are SGHRS and YFSETQ. Unique molecular identifiers were affixed to single, distinct cDNA molecules. Via MiXCR, TCRdb re-called the 5' RACE reads, giving one row per CDR3 protein. The table shows about 38,000 distinct CDR3 sequences, with roughly 4.4% occurring only once. What was sequenced was whole blood. This sequence originates from an adult who was a healthcare worker with PCR-confirmed SARS-CoV-2 infection or an uninfected control (not recorded which). The rearrangement uses TRBV5-1 and TRBJ2-5; TRBD1 aligns across 8 bases. CDR3 region: CASSPGQGQETQYF. In nucleotides, the CDR3 is TGCGCCAGTTCCCCTGGACAGGGTCAAGAGACCCAGTACTTC. Full variable domain (remainder filled in from reference TRBV5-1 and TRBJ2-5): KAGVTQTPRYLIKTRGQQVTLSCSPISGHRSVSWYQQTPGQGLQFLFEYFSETQRNKGNFPGRFSGRQFSNSRSEMNVSTLELGDSALYLCASSPGQGQETQYFGPGTRLLVL.